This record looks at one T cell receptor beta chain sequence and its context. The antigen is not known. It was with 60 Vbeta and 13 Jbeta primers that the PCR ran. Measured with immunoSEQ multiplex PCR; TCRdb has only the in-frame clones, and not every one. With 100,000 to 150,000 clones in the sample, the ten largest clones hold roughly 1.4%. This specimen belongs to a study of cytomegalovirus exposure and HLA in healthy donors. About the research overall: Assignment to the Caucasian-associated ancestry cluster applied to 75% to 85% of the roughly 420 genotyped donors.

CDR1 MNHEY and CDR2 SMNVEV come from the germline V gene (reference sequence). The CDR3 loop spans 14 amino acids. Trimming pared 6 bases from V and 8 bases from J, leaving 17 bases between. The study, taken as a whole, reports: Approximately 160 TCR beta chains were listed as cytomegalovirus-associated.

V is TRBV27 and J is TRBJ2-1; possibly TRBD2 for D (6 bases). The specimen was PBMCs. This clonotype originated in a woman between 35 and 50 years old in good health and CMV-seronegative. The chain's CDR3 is CASRLDYMIHEQFF. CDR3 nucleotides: TGTGCCAGCAGACTGGACTACATGATCCATGAGCAGTTCTTC.